This note documents a single T cell receptor (beta chain) sequence. The antigen is unknown. This entry belongs to a study of PD-L1 blockade in urothelial cancer. Across the whole study: About nine tenths of the roughly 29 patients comprised males who had bladder-origin urothelial cancer. Researchers found blood samples held a median of roughly 140,000 T cells.

The CDR3 totals 16 residues. Germline V gene sequence: CDR1 MNHEY, CDR2 SVGAGI. V shed 0 bases, J shed 2 bases, and the junction held 7 bases outside the gene matches. The data were produced by immunoSEQ multiplex PCR, yet TCRdb's version contains in-frame clones alone and is incomplete. The table lists more than 90,000 clones, around 87% of them singletons. As to time point: pretreatment peripheral blood. Patients suffered from locally advanced or metastatic urothelial carcinoma. Findings of the study overall: Tumor-linked clones in blood grew more by 3 weeks in durable-benefit patients.

The clonotype was recovered from a man aged 60 to 69 with urothelial cancer. The chain has TRBV6-5 and TRBJ2-7, with 7 nucleotides matching TRBD1. Material: PBMCs, obtained around atezolizumab (anti-PD-L1) treatment. The CDR3 here is CASSYSGQGVAYEQYF. The CDR3 region has the DNA TGTGCCAGCAGTTACTCGGGGCAGGGGGTTGCCTACGAGCAGTACTTC.